The rows below give T cell receptor beta chains drawn from one sample of a study of shared clonotypes between healthy human individuals. Some clones are missing from TCRdb's copy, which holds only in-frame ones; the method was immunoSEQ multiplex PCR. Among a few hundred thousand clones listed, around three quarters were seen once. The sequenced sample was PBMCs. The source of these receptors is a woman in her thirties or forties in good health. Some clones in this sample may be carry-over from other donors' samples. Both conserved end residues are part of each CDR3. D genes are given only for firm matches. Expanded clones are given a class, and other clones once, few, many or no size at all.

clone_size j_call d_call v_call cdr3_length cdr3_aa cdr3_nt
NA TRBJ2-7 NA TRBV5-1 11 CASSYDDEQYF TGCGCCAGCAGCTACGATGACGAGCAGTACTTC
NA TRBJ1-3 TRBD1 TRBV7-7 15 CASSLDRDRGNTIYF TGTGCCAGCAGCTTAGACCGGGACAGGGGGAACACCATATATTTT
NA TRBJ2-1 TRBD1 TRBV6-6 16 CASSPPGQAARNEQFF TGTGCCAGCAGCCCTCCCGGACAGGCCGCTAGAAATGAGCAGTTCTTC
NA TRBJ2-1 TRBD2 TRBV18 15 CASSLLDTSGNEQFF TGTGCCAGCTCACTGCTGGATACTAGCGGAAATGAGCAGTTCTTC
many TRBJ2-3 TRBD2 TRBV11-2 15 CASSSLAGGPPTQYF TGTGCCAGCAGCTCCCTAGCGGGAGGCCCGCCCACGCAGTATTTT
NA TRBJ2-7 TRBD2 TRBV5-4 15 CASSGSGTSLYEQYF TGTGCCAGCAGCGGATCCGGGACTAGCCTCTACGAGCAGTACTTC
NA TRBJ1-6 NA TRBV18 15 CASSPGGGVNSPLHF TGTGCCAGCTCACCAGGGGGGGGTGTGAATTCACCCCTCCACTTT
NA TRBJ2-6 TRBD1 TRBV9 19 CASSGTPSPGGSGANVLTF TGTGCCAGCAGCGGAACCCCCAGTCCAGGGGGCTCTGGGGCCAACGTCCTGACTTTC
NA TRBJ1-1 NA TRBV30 12 CAWSGSTSEAFF TGTGCCTGGAGTGGGTCCACCTCTGAAGCTTTCTTT
NA TRBJ2-3 NA TRBV4-1 13 CASSLERQDTQYF TGTGCCAGCAGCTTAGAGCGGCAGGATACGCAGTATTTT
NA TRBJ2-7 NA TRBV30 13 CAWSKGISYEQYF TGTGCCTGGAGTAAGGGGATCTCCTACGAGCAGTACTTC
NA TRBJ2-7 NA TRBV10-2 18 CATNLLLRPELGFYEQYF TGCGCCACCAACCTGCTTCTCCGGCCCGAACTAGGCTTCTACGAGCAGTACTTC
NA TRBJ2-3 TRBD2 TRBV18 22 CASSPPTSGRIGAFRSTDTQYF TGTGCCAGCTCACCACCTACTAGCGGGAGGATCGGGGCCTTTCGGAGCACAGATACGCAGTATTTT
NA TRBJ2-1 TRBD1 TRBV30 15 CAWTNQAGQGVSLFF TGTGCCTGGACCAACCAGGCCGGACAGGGGGTTTCTTTGTTCTTC
NA TRBJ1-1 NA TRBV9 14 CASSPRRSQGVAFF TGTGCCAGCAGCCCGCGAAGAAGTCAGGGAGTAGCTTTCTTT
few TRBJ2-4 NA TRBV20-1 11 CSAREVNIQYF TGCAGTGCTAGAGAGGTGAACATTCAGTACTTC
NA TRBJ2-1 NA TRBV4-3 16 CASSPGGTSWGYEQFF TGCGCCAGCAGCCCTGGGGGTACCTCCTGGGGCTATGAGCAGTTCTTC
few TRBJ2-1 TRBD2 TRBV2 14 CASSRLAGYNEQFF TGTGCCAGCAGTCGACTAGCGGGTTACAATGAGCAGTTCTTC
once TRBJ1-2 TRBD1 TRBV30 14 CAWKVTGGTGGYTF TGTGCCTGGAAAGTTACAGGGGGGACGGGTGGCTACACCTTC
many TRBJ1-2 NA TRBV7-2 16 CASSQFTPRQGDGYTF TGTGCCAGCAGCCAATTTACCCCCAGGCAGGGAGATGGCTACACCTTC
NA TRBJ1-5 NA TRBV7-2 15 CASSPEGYRDQPQHF TGTGCCAGCAGCCCGGAGGGGTACAGGGACCAGCCCCAGCATTTT
NA TRBJ1-5 NA TRBV6-1 14 CASSEFFSNQPQHF TGTGCCAGCAGTGAATTTTTTAGCAATCAGCCCCAGCATTTT
many TRBJ2-1 TRBD2 TRBV5-6 15 CASSLLAGVVNEQFF TGTGCCAGCAGCTTACTAGCGGGAGTAGTAAATGAGCAGTTCTTC
few TRBJ1-2 NA TRBV5-4 14 CASSSPQGGYGYTF TGTGCCAGCAGCTCCCCCCAGGGAGGCTATGGCTACACCTTC
NA TRBJ1-2 NA TRBV7-2 15 CASSPALTGGRGYTF TGTGCCAGCAGCCCAGCGTTAACGGGTGGCCGTGGCTACACCTTC
NA TRBJ2-7 NA TRBV29-1 13 CSETGPPSTEQYF TGCAGCGAGACCGGGCCGCCTTCTACCGAGCAGTACTTC
NA TRBJ2-3 NA TRBV5-1 14 CASSLDPGSDTQYF TGCGCCAGCAGCTTGGATCCGGGCTCAGATACGCAGTATTTT
few TRBJ1-4 NA TRBV27 14 CASLDQGTGEKLFF TGTGCCAGCCTAGATCAGGGGACGGGTGAAAAACTGTTTTTT
NA TRBJ1-2 NA TRBV2 13 CASARTADYGYTF TGTGCCAGCGCCAGGACAGCTGACTATGGCTACACCTTC